The clone carrying this T cell receptor (beta chain) was observed once. Patients of the Seattle cohort, enrolled during active infection, were followed longitudinally. Authors' analysis steps: Nucleated cell counts were estimated from reference gene primer amplification. The protocol was immunoSEQ multiplex PCR, while the TCRdb copy is restricted to in-frame clones and leaves out a portion. V and J calls and clone size are copied from that table; D and trimming were computed from the DNA. The sample lists about 220,000 clones, roughly 85% seen once, with over 2% in the top ten. The data were obtained in a study of blood T cell repertoires in COVID-19. Whole-study context: The study drew acute and convalescent COVID-19 samples from the United States, Italy and Spain. T cells, B-cell-depleted T cells, or PBMCs supplied cDNA or gDNA.

The CDR3 has 16 residues. The V gene end was trimmed by 11 bases and the J gene end by 4 bases; junction bases not matched to a gene: 14. Germline CDR1 SGHAT, CDR2 FQNNGV. The TCR was taken from a woman in her seventies with COVID-19, enrolled during active disease. The V call is TRBV11-2, the J call TRBJ1-1; the match to TRBD1 covers 12 bases. Sequencing was carried out using peripheral blood. The CDR3 nucleotides read TGTGCCGTACGGGACAGGGGGCGGAGGCTGATCACTGAAGCTTTCTTT. Encoded protein: CAVRDRGRRLITEAFF.